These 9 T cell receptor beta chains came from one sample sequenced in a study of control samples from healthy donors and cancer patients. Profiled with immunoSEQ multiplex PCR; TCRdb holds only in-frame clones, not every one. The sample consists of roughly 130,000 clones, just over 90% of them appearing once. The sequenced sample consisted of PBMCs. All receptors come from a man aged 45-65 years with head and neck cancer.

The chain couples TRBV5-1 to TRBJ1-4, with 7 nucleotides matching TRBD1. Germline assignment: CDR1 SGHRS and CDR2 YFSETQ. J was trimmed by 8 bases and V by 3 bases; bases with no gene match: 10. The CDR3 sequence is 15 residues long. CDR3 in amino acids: CASSYSTGRNEKLFF. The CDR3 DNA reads TGCGCCAGCAGCTACTCGACAGGGAGAAACGAAAAACTGTTTTTT.

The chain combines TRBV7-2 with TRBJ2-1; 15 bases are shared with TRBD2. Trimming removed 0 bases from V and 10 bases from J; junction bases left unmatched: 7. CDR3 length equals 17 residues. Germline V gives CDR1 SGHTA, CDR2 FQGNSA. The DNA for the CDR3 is TGTGCCAGCAGCTTAGCCGGGACTAGCGGGGGGCCTAGGGAGCAGTTCTTC. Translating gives CASSLAGTSGGPREQFF. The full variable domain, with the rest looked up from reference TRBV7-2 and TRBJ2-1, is GAGVSQSPSNKVTEKGKDVELRCDPISGHTALYWYRQSLGQGLEFLIYFQGNSAPDKSGLPSDRFSAERTGGSVSTLTIQRTQQEDSAVYLCASSLAGTSGGPREQFFGPGTRLTVL.

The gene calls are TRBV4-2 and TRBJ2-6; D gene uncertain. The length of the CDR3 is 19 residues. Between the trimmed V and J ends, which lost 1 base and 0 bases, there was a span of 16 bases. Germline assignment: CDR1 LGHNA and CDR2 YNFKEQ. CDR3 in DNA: TGTGCCAGCAGCCAAGTTCGGTTTCCTTTCCCCTCTGGGGCCAACGTCCTGACTTTC. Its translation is CASSQVRFPFPSGANVLTF.

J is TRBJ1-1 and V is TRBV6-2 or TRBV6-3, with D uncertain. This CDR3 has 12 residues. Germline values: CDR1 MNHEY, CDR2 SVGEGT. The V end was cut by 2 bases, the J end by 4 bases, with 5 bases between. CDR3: CASSYRPTEAFF. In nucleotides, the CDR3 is TGTGCCAGCAGTTACCGTCCCACTGAAGCTTTCTTT.

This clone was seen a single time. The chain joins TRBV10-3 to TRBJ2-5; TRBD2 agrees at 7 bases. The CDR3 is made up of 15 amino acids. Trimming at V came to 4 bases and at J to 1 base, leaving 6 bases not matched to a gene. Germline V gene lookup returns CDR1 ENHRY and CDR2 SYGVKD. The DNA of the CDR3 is TGTGCCATCAGTGGGGGAGGGGACCTCCAAGAGACCCAGTACTTC. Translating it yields CAISGGGDLQETQYF.

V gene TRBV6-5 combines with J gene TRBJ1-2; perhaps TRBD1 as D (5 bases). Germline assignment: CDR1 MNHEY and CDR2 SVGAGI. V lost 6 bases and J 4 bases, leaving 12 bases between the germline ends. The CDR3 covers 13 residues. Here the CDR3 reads CASRMTDLYGYTF. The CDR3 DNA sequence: TGTGCCAGCAGGATGACAGACCTCTATGGCTACACCTTC.

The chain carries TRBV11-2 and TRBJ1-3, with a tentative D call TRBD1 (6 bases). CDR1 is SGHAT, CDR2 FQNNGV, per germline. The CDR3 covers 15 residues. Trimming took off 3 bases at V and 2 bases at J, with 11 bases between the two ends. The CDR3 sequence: CASSLRRGPGNTIYF. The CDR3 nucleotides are TGTGCCAGCAGCTTGAGGCGGGGGCCTGGAAACACCATATATTTT.

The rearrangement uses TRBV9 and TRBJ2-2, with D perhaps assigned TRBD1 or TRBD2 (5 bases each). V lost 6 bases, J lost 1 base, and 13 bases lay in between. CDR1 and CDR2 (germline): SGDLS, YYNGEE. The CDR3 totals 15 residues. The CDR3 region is CASNLWGRNTGELFF. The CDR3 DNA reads TGTGCCAGCAACCTCTGGGGGAGGAACACCGGGGAGCTGTTTTTT.

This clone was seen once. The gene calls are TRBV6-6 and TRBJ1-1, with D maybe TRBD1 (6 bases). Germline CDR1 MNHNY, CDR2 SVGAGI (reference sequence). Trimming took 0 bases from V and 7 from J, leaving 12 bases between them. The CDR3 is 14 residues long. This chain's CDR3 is CASSYSTGRYEAFF. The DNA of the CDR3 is TGTGCCAGCAGTTACTCGACAGGTCGATATGAAGCTTTCTTT.